This T cell receptor (beta chain) is from a study of Graves' ophthalmopathy and Graves' hyperthyroidism. For the study at large: Before any treatment, peripheral blood was taken at the initial diagnosis. The study's findings and limits: It was with roughly 71% sensitivity and around 72% specificity that the model predicted ophthalmopathy progression.

The CDR3 loop spans 13 amino acids. The ends were cut back, 3 bases at V and 3 bases at J, with 8 bases in the middle. CDR1 is DFQATT, CDR2 SNEGSKA, per germline (reference sequence). As the template, RNA transcripts were used to amplify TCR beta CDR3 regions. RT-PCR was first run with HTBI primers, then multiplex PCR in a second round. TCRdb reprocessed the multiplex PCR reads via MiXCR and lists one record per CDR3 protein. The sample contains hundreds of thousands of distinct CDR3 sequences, roughly 21% of which appear only once. At least ten counts were recorded for this clonotype. Its specificity is not known.

The specimen was peripheral blood. The chain couples TRBV20-1 to TRBJ2-2, with D maybe TRBD2 (5 bases). The receptor was derived from a woman between 18 and 30 years old with stable Graves' hyperthyroidism. This CDR3 reads CSARRAHTGELFF. The CDR3 nucleotides read TGCAGTGCTAGGAGGGCACACACCGGGGAGCTGTTTTTT.